Included here is one TCR beta chain sequence, with context. The antigen is unknown. PCR involved 60 Vbeta and 13 Jbeta primers. Repertoires were generated with immunoSEQ multiplex PCR, while TCRdb's copy carries only in-frame clones and drops some. The table has approximately 130,000 clones, around 71% seen once. Germline V gives CDR1 MNHEY, CDR2 SMNVEV (reference sequence). The CDR3 is 18 residues long. Trimming left V 3 bases short and J 3 bases short, with 23 bases between. These data belong to a study of cytomegalovirus exposure and HLA in healthy donors. The study's findings and limits: The study designated around 150 TCR beta chains cytomegalovirus-associated. The Asian-associated ancestry cluster reportedly had fewer N-insertions than the approximately 690-donor mean in a later analysis.

The chain combines TRBV27 with TRBJ1-1; the D gene is possibly TRBD1 (6 bases). This sequence originates from a woman aged 60-75 years in good health and CMV-seropositive. Sample: PBMCs. CDR3 in amino acids: CASSFSSGHTVSYTEAFF. The CDR3 DNA sequence: TGTGCCAGCAGTTTCTCTTCGGGACATACTGTGTCCTACACTGAAGCTTTCTTT.